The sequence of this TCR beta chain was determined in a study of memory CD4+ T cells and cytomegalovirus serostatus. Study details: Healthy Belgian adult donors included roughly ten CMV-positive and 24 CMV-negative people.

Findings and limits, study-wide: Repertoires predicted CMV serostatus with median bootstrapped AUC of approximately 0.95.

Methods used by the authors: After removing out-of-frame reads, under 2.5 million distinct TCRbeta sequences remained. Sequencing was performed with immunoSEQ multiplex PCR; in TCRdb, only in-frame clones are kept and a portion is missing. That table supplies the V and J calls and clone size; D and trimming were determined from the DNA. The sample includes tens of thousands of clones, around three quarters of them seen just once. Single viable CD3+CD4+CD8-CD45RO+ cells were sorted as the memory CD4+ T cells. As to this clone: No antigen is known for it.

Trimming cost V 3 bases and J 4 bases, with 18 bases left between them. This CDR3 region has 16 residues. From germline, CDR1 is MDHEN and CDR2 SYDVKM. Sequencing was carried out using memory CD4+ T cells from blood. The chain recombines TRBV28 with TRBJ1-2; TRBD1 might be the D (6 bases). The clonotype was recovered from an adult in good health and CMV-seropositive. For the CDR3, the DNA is TGTGCCAGCAGTTTGGGGGCCGTCCGGGGCGGCTATGGCTACACCTTC. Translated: CASSLGAVRGGYGYTF.